The T cell receptor beta chain under discussion was sequenced for a study of long-term antiretroviral therapy in people with HIV. General study findings and limits: Diversity went up after ART and still fell short of transplant donor controls. Therapy changes, viral resistance and ART adherence were not documented in the available data.

One or more pre-ART and two or more post-ART PBMC samples were available from each donor. Only United States sites treated participants with HIV. With 4 bases clipped from V and 3 bases from J, the junction kept 9 bases outside the gene matches. The CDR3 contains 15 residues. CDR1 and CDR2 (germline): SGHNT, YYREEE (reference sequence). Sequencing relied on immunoSEQ assay v3.0, run at survey level. Assay used: immunoSEQ multiplex PCR; TCRdb lists only in-frame clones, some missing. Among 29,000 or so clones, roughly 92% were seen once, and the ten largest hold about 6%. As for this clone: The antigen remains unidentified.

The chain employs TRBV5-4 and TRBJ2-7, with 8 bases aligning to TRBD1. This specimen was unsorted PBMCs, taken around 6.5 years after starting antiretroviral therapy. The receptor's source is a woman aged 40 to 55 with HIV. CDR3 sequence: CASSTTGQANYEQYF. CDR3 DNA sequence: TGTGCCAGCAGCACAACGGGACAGGCCAACTACGAGCAGTACTTC.